This entry is about one T cell receptor beta chain. The antigen this receptor binds is unknown. There are no base qualities to consult, and no much larger clone falls within one base. The record originates from a study of blood T cell repertoires in COVID-19 (TCRdb year 2020). Background on the whole study: Samples from collaborators originated in the United States, Italy and Spain and spanned both the acute and convalescent phases of COVID-19. The material from the prospective study consisted of cDNA or gDNA derived from T cells, B-cell-depleted T cells, or PBMCs. The dataset comprised deeply sampled blood TCRbeta repertoires from subjects exposed to, actively infected with, or recovered from COVID-19. The repertoires were made available in a free public database intended to serve as a resource for research on the immune response to SARS-CoV-2. The samples were drawn from the first 160 participants of the ongoing ImmuneRACE study and from over a thousand subjects provided by 6 global collaborators. Sample metadata almost always included a de-identified subject ID, COVID-19 status, age in years and sex. Where available, HLA class I and class II types were taken from metadata supplied by the sample provider and were not determined by assay-based typing. The full study reports these points: The amount of clinical and demographic metadata varied by source and participant and was provided uncurated.

TCRbeta CDR3 regions were amplified from genomic DNA using the immunoSEQ Assay, a bias-controlled multiplex PCR. The authors processed their data as follows. Within the assay, amplification of reference gene primers was used to estimate how many nucleated cells each sample contained. To quantify the absolute abundance of each unique TCRbeta CDR3 rearrangement, sequence reads were collapsed and filtered. Productive Simpson clonality was computed per sample as the square root of Simpson's diversity index over productive rearrangements. TCRdb obtained this table from immuneACCESS and retained in-frame rearrangements with V and J assigned. These tables miss some clones; where compared with another copy, unresolved V genes account for less than half of the shortfall, and the remainder is unexplained. The V and J calls and clone size were taken over from that table, and D and trimming were inferred from the DNA. The sample table lists nearly 250,000 clones, 70% to 85% of them with a count of one. 1.5% to 2% of the sample is in the top ten clones.

The collaborating institutions used their own protocols to collect whole blood in K2EDTA tubes. For TCRbeta analysis, collaborators shipped samples as frozen whole blood, isolated PBMCs, or DNA extracted from either of those sample types. This receptor was obtained from a woman aged 80 or over with acute or convalescent COVID-19. The sequenced sample consisted of peripheral blood.

The CDR3 corresponds to CASSFGTSGSGDTQYF. The DNA is TGTGCCAGCAGTTTCGGGACTAGCGGGAGCGGAGATACGCAGTATTTT. The rearranged segments are TRBV2 and TRBJ2-3; TRBD2 agrees with 14 junctional bases. Trimming accounts for 5 bases at V and 5 bases at J, while the number of junction bases matched to no gene is 6. The CDR3 has 16 amino acids, counting the end cysteine and phenylalanine. Of the read, only the CDR3 DNA is kept; its 48 bases are in frame from base 1. From the germline V gene, CDR1 is SNHLY and CDR2 is FYNNEI.